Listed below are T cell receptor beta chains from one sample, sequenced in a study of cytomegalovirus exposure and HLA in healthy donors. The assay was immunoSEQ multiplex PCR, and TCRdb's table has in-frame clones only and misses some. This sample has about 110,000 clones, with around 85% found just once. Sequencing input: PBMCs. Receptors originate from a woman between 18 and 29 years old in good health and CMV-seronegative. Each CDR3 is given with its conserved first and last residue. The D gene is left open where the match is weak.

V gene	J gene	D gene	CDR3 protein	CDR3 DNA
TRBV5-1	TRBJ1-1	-	CASSLEAGNTEAFF	TGCGCCAGCAGCTTGGAGGCAGGGAACACTGAAGCTTTCTTT
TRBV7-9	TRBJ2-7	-	CASSLSSRGEQYF	TGTGCCAGCAGCTTATCTAGCAGGGGCGAGCAGTACTTC
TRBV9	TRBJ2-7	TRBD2	CASSAPGTSGGSSYEQYF	TGTGCCAGCAGCGCGCCCGGGACTAGCGGGGGGAGCTCCTACGAGCAGTACTTC
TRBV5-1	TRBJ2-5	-	CASSYRESGETQYF	TGCGCCAGCAGCTACAGGGAAAGCGGAGAGACCCAGTACTTC
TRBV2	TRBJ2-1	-	CASSDSRGINEQFF	TGTGCCAGCAGCGACTCGCGCGGGATCAATGAGCAGTTCTTC
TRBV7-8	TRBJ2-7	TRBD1	CASSIDRGNEQYF	TGTGCCAGCAGTATAGACAGGGGGAACGAGCAGTACTTC
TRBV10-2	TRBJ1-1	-	CASSESRQGLAEAFF	TGCGCCAGCAGTGAGTCGAGGCAGGGTCTCGCTGAAGCTTTCTTT
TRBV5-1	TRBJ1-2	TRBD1	CASRRTGLNGYTF	TGCGCCAGCCGGAGGACAGGGCTTAATGGCTACACCTTC
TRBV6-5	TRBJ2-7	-	CASSGGLYEQYF	TGTGCCAGCAGTGGGGGACTCTACGAGCAGTACTTC
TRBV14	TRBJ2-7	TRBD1	CASSQGLSGQITYEQYF	TGTGCCAGCAGCCAAGGTCTGTCGGGACAGATAACCTACGAGCAGTACTTC
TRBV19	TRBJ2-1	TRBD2	CASSTVAGDHEQFF	TGTGCCAGTAGTACGGTAGCGGGGGATCATGAGCAGTTCTTC
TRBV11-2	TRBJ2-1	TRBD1	CASGGQGNNEQFF	TGTGCCAGCGGAGGACAGGGGAACAATGAGCAGTTCTTC